A single sample is the source of the 9 T cell receptor beta chains below, sequenced in a study of T cells after yellow fever vaccination. MiXCR, run by TCRdb on the 5' RACE reads, gives a single entry per CDR3 protein. Of 300,000 to 450,000 distinct CDR3 sequences in the sample, 8.1% were seen once. Sample: PBMCs, taken approximately 47 days after the first yellow fever vaccination. Receptor source: a man aged 18 to 29 who received the YFV17D yellow fever vaccine.

This chain uses TRBV21-1 with TRBJ2-1; whether TRBD2, the table's D call, matches the DNA was not checked. TRBV21-1 is a known pseudogene. This CDR3 spans 14 amino acids. Written as DNA, the CDR3 is TGTGCCAGGCGCTCGGGGGGCCTCGGCTATGAGCAGTTCTTC. The encoded protein is CARRSGGLGYEQFF.

This clonotype has just a few counts. V and J are TRBV3-1 and TRBJ1-2, with 8 bases lining up with TRBD1. V gave up 3 bases and J gave up 1 base; unmatched junction bases: 7. The CDR3 contains 16 residues. Germline CDR1 reads LGHDT; CDR2 reads YNNKEL (reference sequence). The CDR3: CASSQQGTGRNYGYTF. Here the CDR3 DNA reads TGTGCCAGCAGCCAGCAAGGGACAGGTCGTAACTATGGCTACACCTTC.

This clonotype was seen only a few times. The rearrangement joins TRBV4-2 to TRBJ2-1, with 10 bases fitting TRBD1. J was trimmed by 5 bases and V by 1 base; bases with no gene match: 5. The CDR3 covers 16 residues. The germline V gene has CDR1 LGHNA and CDR2 YNFKEQ. The CDR3 bases are TGTGCCAGCAGCCAAGCGACAGGGGGCGTCGACAATGAGCAGTTCTTC. This translates into CASSQATGGVDNEQFF.

This clonotype has just a few counts. The CDR3 nucleotides are TGTGCCACCAGTGATTTCCCTCGGACAGGGCTCTCTGGAAACACCATATATTTT. This translates into CATSDFPRTGLSGNTIYF. The chain recombines TRBV24-1 with TRBJ1-3; TRBD1 agrees at 8 bases. The CDR3 length is 18 residues. The germline V gene encodes CDR1 KGHDR and CDR2 SFDVKD. V dropped 1 base and J dropped 0; count of bases not matched to a gene: 7.

This clonotype was observed a few times. This chain links TRBV24-1 with TRBJ1-4; a weak D match, TRBD1 (5 bases). The CDR3 contains 12 residues. In germline, CDR1 is KGHDR, CDR2 SFDVKD. The V end was cut by 8 bases, the J end by 8 bases, with 11 bases between. The CDR3 region is CATMGEGEKLFF. CDR3 coding DNA: TGTGCCACCATGGGGGAAGGGGAAAAACTGTTTTTT.

A few counts support this clonotype. This rearrangement joins TRBV27 to TRBJ2-7, with 7 bases matching TRBD2. Germline trimming cut 6 bases from V and 2 bases from J; bases unmatched to any gene: 7. CDR3 length: 14 residues. The germline V gene has CDR1 MNHEY and CDR2 SMNVEV (reference sequence). Here the CDR3 reads CASSHSGPTYEQYF. DNA for the CDR3: TGTGCCAGCAGCCATAGCGGGCCTACCTACGAGCAGTACTTC.

This clonotype showed up just a few times. This chain links TRBV10-3 with TRBJ2-5; D may correspond to TRBD1 or TRBD2 (5 bases each). The length of the CDR3 is 15 residues. Germline assignment: CDR1 ENHRY and CDR2 SYGVKD. Trimming removed 3 bases at V and 0 bases at J, with 11 bases between. The CDR3 loop reads CAISDGDLYQETQYF. The CDR3 region has the DNA TGTGCCATCAGTGATGGGGACCTGTACCAAGAGACCCAGTACTTC.

This clonotype has just a few counts. The rearrangement uses TRBV30 and TRBJ2-1; weak D call: TRBD1 (5 bases). Germline values: CDR1 GTSNPN, CDR2 SVGIG (reference sequence). V shed 5 bases and J shed 0 bases, with 11 bases lying between them. The CDR3 is 14 residues long. As DNA, the CDR3 is TGTGCCTGGGAAGGGGCAGTCTCCTACAATGAGCAGTTCTTC. It translates to CAWEGAVSYNEQFF.

This clonotype has at least ten counts. This chain joins TRBV6-1 and TRBJ1-6; D perhaps matches TRBD1 (5 bases). This CDR3 has 16 residues. V was cut by 6 bases and J by 0 bases, with 12 bases left in between. CDR1 is MNHNS and CDR2 is SASEGT in the germline V gene. CDR3 sequence reads: CASSPWGGSYNSPLHF. CDR3 nucleotides: TGTGCCAGCAGCCCATGGGGGGGCTCCTATAATTCACCCCTCCACTTT.